The 20 T cell receptor beta chains listed next were all sequenced from one sample in a study of cytomegalovirus exposure and HLA in healthy donors. The PCR used 60 Vbeta and 13 Jbeta primers. Assay used: immunoSEQ multiplex PCR; TCRdb lists only in-frame clones, some missing. The sample lists 130,000 to 150,000 clones, about four fifths seen once, with 4.5% in the top ten. What was sequenced was PBMCs. These TCRs come from a middle-aged man in good health and CMV-seronegative.

This clone was detected only a few times. J is TRBJ1-4 and V is TRBV28; D possibly corresponds to TRBD1 (5 bases). The CDR3 extends over 16 amino acids. V was shortened by 1 base and J by 0 bases, with 9 bases between the two germline ends. The germline CDR1 and CDR2 sequences are MDHEN and SYDVKM. The CDR3 loop reads CASSLYQGATNEKLFF. Written as DNA, the CDR3 is TGTGCCAGCAGTTTATACCAGGGTGCAACTAATGAAAAACTGTTTTTT.

This chain uses TRBV5-1 with TRBJ1-3; D is ambiguous. The germline V and J ends were trimmed by 6 bases and 0 bases, with 10 bases remaining between them. This CDR3 has 14 residues. Germline V gene data show CDR1 as SGHRS and CDR2 as YFSETQ. As DNA, the CDR3 is TGCGCCAGCACCTCGGGAGGCTCTGGAAACACCATATATTTT. Its translation is CASTSGGSGNTIYF.

The chain carries TRBV7-9 and TRBJ2-1; D gene ambiguous. The V gene's germline CDR1 is SEHNR and CDR2 FQNEAQ (reference sequence). Trimming took 2 bases from V and 9 from J, leaving 5 bases between them. The CDR3 covers 11 residues. The chain's CDR3 is CASSLSVEQFF. In DNA form, the CDR3 reads TGTGCCAGCAGCTTAAGCGTTGAGCAGTTCTTC.

The rearrangement joins TRBV5-1 to TRBJ1-5; D unresolved. V was pared by 5 bases and J by 1 base, with 13 bases between. CDR3 length: 15 amino acids. Germline lookup yields CDR1 SGHRS and CDR2 YFSETQ. The CDR3 sequence: CASRPTGKSNQPQHF. The CDR3, as DNA: TGCGCCAGCAGACCTACCGGGAAAAGCAATCAGCCCCAGCATTTT.

This clone was picked up a small number of times. The chain recombines TRBV5-1 with TRBJ1-3, with TRBD1 matching 7 bases. The V and J ends lost 2 bases and 0 bases, in that order; junction bases with no gene match: 8. Germline CDR1 SGHRS, CDR2 YFSETQ. This CDR3 spans 17 amino acids. The CDR3 is CASSLYLTGNSGNTIYF. The CDR3 DNA reads as TGCGCCAGCAGCTTATATTTGACAGGGAACTCTGGAAACACCATATATTTT.

In this sample, this clone turned up a few times. The sample carries other DNA sequences with the same CDR3. This chain joins TRBV6-5 and TRBJ1-5; possible D gene TRBD1, 6 bases. Germline CDR1 is MNHEY and CDR2 is SVGAGI. The CDR3 extends over 13 amino acids. The V and J ends lost 4 bases and 4 bases respectively, with 8 bases between them. CDR3 DNA sequence: TGTGCCAGCAGTTTACAGGGTAATCAGCCCCAGCATTTT. Translating it yields CASSLQGNQPQHF.

V is TRBV7-9 and J is TRBJ2-5, with 9 positions matching TRBD2. The better agreement between TRBJ2-7 and the DNA end casts doubt on the J call. The CDR3 runs to 13 residues. Germline CDR1 reads SEHNR; CDR2 reads FQNEAQ (reference sequence). The CDR3 sequence is CASKAGGGYEQYF. The CDR3 nucleotides are TGTGCCAGCAAAGCGGGGGGCGGGTACGAGCAGTACTTC.

This chain connects TRBV5-1 to TRBJ2-3; weak D call: TRBD2 (7 bases). This CDR3 region has 15 residues. Germline-derived CDR1 and CDR2 are SGHRS and YFSETQ. V lost 4 bases and J lost 1, with 13 bases in between. The CDR3 region has the DNA TGCGCCAGCAGCCCGGCCGGGGGGCGCACAGATACGCAGTATTTT. Its translation is CASSPAGGRTDTQYF.

V and J are TRBV12-5 and TRBJ2-6; D not resolved. Trimming pared 1 base from V and 3 bases from J, leaving 19 bases between. Germline V gene data show CDR1 as LGHNT and CDR2 as FRNRAP. The CDR3 totals 19 residues. CDR3 protein: CASGLAQRWAALGANVLTF. CDR3 in DNA: TGTGCTAGTGGTTTGGCTCAACGGTGGGCAGCTCTTGGGGCCAACGTCCTGACTTTC. The variable domain in full, completed from reference TRBV12-5 and TRBJ2-6, reads DARVTQTPRHKVTEMGQEVTMRCQPILGHNTVFWYRQTMMQGLELLAYFRNRAPLDDSGMPKDRFSAEMPDATLATLKIQPSEPRDSAVYFCASGLAQRWAALGANVLTFGAGSRLTVL.

The chain couples TRBV5-6 to TRBJ2-2; D uncertain. The CDR3 is 16 amino acids. From germline, CDR1 is SGHDT and CDR2 YYEEEE. V lost 3 bases, J lost 6 bases, and 18 bases lay in between. The CDR3 loop is CASSSLQRRFAGELFF. DNA for the CDR3: TGTGCCAGCAGCTCCCTACAGAGAAGGTTCGCCGGGGAGCTGTTTTTT.

This chain links TRBV7-2 with TRBJ2-5, with unresolved D. Germline CDR1 reads SGHTA; CDR2 reads FQGNSA. The V and J ends lost 5 bases and 1 base respectively, with 8 bases between them. CDR3 length: 13 amino acids. In DNA form, the CDR3 reads TGTGCCAGCAGCCAAGCGCGCCAAGAGACCCAGTACTTC. It codes for CASSQARQETQYF.

This clone was recorded only once. No DNA is shown, since the ends of the CDR3 on it are uncertain; the CDR3 is the one TCRdb lists. This chain uses TRBV10-2 with TRBJ2-3; the D call of TRBD2 is as the table states it, not checked on the DNA. The CDR3 length is 12 residues, termini included. Germline loops: CDR1 WSHSY, CDR2 SAAADI. This CDR3 reads CASSTSEGTQYF.

The V and J genes are TRBV7-9 and TRBJ1-2; 7 bases align to TRBD1. The ends lost 5 bases at V and 4 bases at J; junction bases unmatched: 10. The germline V gene encodes CDR1 SEHNR and CDR2 FQNEAQ (reference sequence). There are 15 residues in the CDR3. In DNA, the CDR3 is TGTGCCAGCAGCCGGGACAGCATAAGGCTCTATGGCTACACCTTC. It translates to CASSRDSIRLYGYTF. The whole variable domain, filled in from reference TRBV7-9 and TRBJ1-2, reads DTGVSQNPRHKITKRGQNVTFRCDPISEHNRLYWYRQTLGQGPEFLTYFQNEAQLEKSRLLSDRFSAERPKGSFSTLEIQRTEQGDSAMYLCASSRDSIRLYGYTFGSGTRLTVV.

The chain is built from TRBV25-1 and TRBJ1-2, with 11 nucleotides matching TRBD1. This CDR3 is 13 amino acids long. With 6 bases clipped from V and 6 bases from J, the junction kept 3 bases outside the gene matches. Per the germline V gene, CDR1 is MGHDK and CDR2 is SYGVNS. CDR3 protein: CASRDRGQDGYTF. CDR3 DNA sequence: TGTGCCAGCAGGGACAGGGGGCAAGATGGCTACACCTTC.

The chain links TRBV9 to TRBJ2-3, with a tentative D call TRBD1 (5 bases). The germline V gene has CDR1 SGDLS and CDR2 YYNGEE. V was shortened by 2 bases and J by 0 bases, with 13 bases between the two germline ends. This CDR3 spans 16 amino acids. The CDR3 spells CASSVVSGSSTDTQYF. The CDR3 DNA sequence: TGTGCCAGCAGCGTTGTGTCAGGGTCGAGCACAGATACGCAGTATTTT.

This clone was picked up a small number of times. V is TRBV5-8 and J is TRBJ1-4; TRBD1 might be the D (5 bases). Trimming cost V 4 bases and J 1 base, with 17 bases left between them. This CDR3 is 17 amino acids long. From germline, CDR1 is SGHTS and CDR2 YDEGEE. CDR3 DNA: TGTGCCAGCAGCCTCTACCCTTGGGGGGGAACTAATGAAAAACTGTTTTTT. Translation: CASSLYPWGGTNEKLFF.

CDR3 sequence (DNA): TGTGCCAGCAGTCCCCGGGGGAGCTCCTACAATGAGCAGTTCTTC. Amino acid sequence: CASSPRGSSYNEQFF. This chain joins TRBV27 and TRBJ2-1; possible D gene TRBD2, 6 bases. This CDR3 is built from 15 residues. V dropped 5 bases and J dropped 0 bases, with 11 bases sitting between them. The germline CDR1 and CDR2 sequences are MNHEY and SMNVEV (reference sequence).

The rearrangement joins TRBV2 to TRBJ2-2; 11 positions match TRBD2. The CDR3 consists of 16 residues. V was clipped by 3 bases and J by 7 bases; unmatched bases: 7. Germline V gene data show CDR1 as SNHLY and CDR2 as FYNNEI. In nucleotides, the CDR3 is TGTGCCAGCAGTGATATAGCGGGGGGGCCAGGCGGGGAGCTGTTTTTT. This encodes CASSDIAGGPGGELFF.

V gene TRBV7-9 combines with J gene TRBJ1-5, with D possibly being TRBD1 (5 bases). Trimming removed 4 bases from V and 4 bases from J, with 14 bases in between. From germline, CDR1 is SEHNR and CDR2 FQNEAQ (reference sequence). The length of the CDR3 is 15 residues. The CDR3 loop is CASSSQVGGNQPQHF. The CDR3, as DNA: TGTGCCAGCAGCTCTCAGGTGGGGGGGAATCAGCCCCAGCATTTT. Drawing the rest from reference TRBV7-9 and TRBJ1-5, the complete variable domain is DTGVSQNPRHKITKRGQNVTFRCDPISEHNRLYWYRQTLGQGPEFLTYFQNEAQLEKSRLLSDRFSAERPKGSFSTLEIQRTEQGDSAMYLCASSSQVGGNQPQHFGDGTRLSIL.

This chain joins TRBV27 and TRBJ1-1, with a tentative D call TRBD1 (6 bases). CDR3 length: 17 residues. Germline V gene lookup returns CDR1 MNHEY and CDR2 SMNVEV (reference sequence). Trimming cost V 6 bases and J 0 bases, with 20 bases left between them. The CDR3 sequence is CASSSTKTGLMNTEAFF. The CDR3 DNA is TGTGCCAGCAGCTCTACCAAGACAGGCCTAATGAACACTGAAGCTTTCTTT.